This T cell receptor (beta chain) was documented in a study of T-cell reconstitution after alpha-beta-depleted transplantation in children. Unique molecular identifiers were used in preparing the TCRbeta library. TCRdb re-called the PCR reads through MiXCR, storing one row per CDR3 protein. The table records some 500,000 distinct CDR3 sequences, over 25% of them present only once. CDR1 MNHNS and CDR2 SASEGT come from the germline V gene. The J segment lost 6 bases and the V segment lost 2 bases, leaving 10 bases of the junction unmatched. The CDR3 totals 16 residues. This chain uses TRBV6-1 with TRBJ2-3; TRBD1 matches 8 bases. Sequences were derived from PBMCs from the stem cell graft donor, sampled from the stem cell graft. The sequence was collected from a human donor who donated a stem cell graft to a child with aplastic anemia. The CDR3 coding sequence is TGTGCCAGCAGTGAAATAAGGACAGGGTCAGGGGATACGCAGTATTTT. Protein product: CASSEIRTGSGDTQYF.